One and the same sample provided the 24 T cell receptor beta chains below, sequenced in a study of blood T cell repertoires in COVID-19. Measured with immunoSEQ multiplex PCR; TCRdb has only the in-frame clones, and not every one. The repertoire includes about 130,000 clones, about 80% of them detected once, and around 3% sits in the top ten. The material sequenced was peripheral blood. The receptors originated from a woman older than 75 with acute or convalescent COVID-19.

This CDR3 is CASSYIGRTSGNTIYF. CDR3 nucleotide sequence: TGTGCCAGCAGTTATATTGGGCGGACATCTGGAAACACCATATATTTT. This sequence joins TRBV6-6 and TRBJ1-3; perhaps TRBD1 as D (5 bases). CDR1 and CDR2 from the germline V gene are MNHNY and SVGAGI (reference sequence). This CDR3 contains 16 residues. The ends were cut back, 3 bases at V and 1 base at J, with 13 bases in the middle.

V gene TRBV5-4 combines with J gene TRBJ2-1, with TRBD2 identical over 7 bases. Trimming removed 4 bases from V and 3 bases from J; junction bases left unmatched: 10. Germline values: CDR1 SGHNT, CDR2 YYREEE (reference sequence). The CDR3 totals 16 residues. The CDR3 here is CASSAGTTSYYNEQFF. Here the CDR3 DNA reads TGTGCCAGCAGCGCGGGGACTACGTCCTACTACAATGAGCAGTTCTTC. Using reference TRBV5-4 and TRBJ2-1 for the parts outside the CDR3, the full variable domain is ETGVTQSPTHLIKTRGQQVTLRCSSQSGHNTVSWYQQALGQGPQFIFQYYREEENGRGNFPPRFSGLQFPNYSSELNVNALELDDSALYLCASSAGTTSYYNEQFFGPGTRLTVL.

V is TRBV5-4 and J is TRBJ1-2; TRBD1 might be the D (5 bases). The CDR3 has 14 residues. V dropped 3 bases and J dropped 2 bases, with 11 bases sitting between them. CDR1 is SGHNT and CDR2 is YYREEE in the germline V gene (reference sequence). CDR3 amino acids: CASSWGQKNYGYTF. The CDR3 DNA reads TGTGCCAGCAGCTGGGGCCAGAAAAACTATGGCTACACCTTC.

This clone was found a few times. The chain combines TRBV7-2 with TRBJ2-3, with TRBD2 matching 12 bases. V was clipped by 4 bases and J by 3 bases; unmatched bases: 2. This CDR3 is 15 amino acids long. Germline CDR1 SGHTA, CDR2 FQGNSA. This CDR3 reads CASSSSGGETDTQYF. Written as DNA, the CDR3 is TGTGCCAGCAGCTCTAGCGGGGGGGAAACAGATACGCAGTATTTT.

The rearrangement uses TRBV2 and TRBJ2-2, with D perhaps matching TRBD1 (6 bases). Germline V CDR1 and CDR2: SNHLY, FYNNEI. The CDR3 spans 14 residues. With 6 bases removed from V and 0 bases from J, the gap between germline ends came to 8 bases. CDR3 in DNA: TGTGCCAGCAGCCGGGACACGAACACCGGGGAGCTGTTTTTT. Translation gives CASSRDTNTGELFF.

The gene calls are TRBV6-5 and TRBJ1-4; D might be TRBD1 (6 bases). CDR1 and CDR2 (germline): MNHEY, SVGAGI. The CDR3 covers 15 residues. Trimming took off 1 base at V and 3 bases at J, with 9 bases between the two ends. CDR3 bases: TGTGCCAGCAGTTACTTCGGACAGTCTAATGAAAAACTGTTTTTT. Translating it yields CASSYFGQSNEKLFF.

The J gene is TRBJ1-2, the V gene TRBV4-1; D remains unclear. With 2 bases removed from V and 6 bases from J, the gap between germline ends came to 10 bases. The CDR3 spans 13 residues. Germline assignment: CDR1 MGHRA and CDR2 YSYEKL. The CDR3 DNA is TGCGCCAGCAGCCAACTAGACCTAAATGGCTACACCTTC. It translates to CASSQLDLNGYTF.

The gene calls are TRBV4-1 and TRBJ2-6, with a weak D call TRBD1 (5 bases). This CDR3 has 15 amino acids. CDR1 is MGHRA, CDR2 YSYEKL, per germline. Trimming cost V 2 bases and J 0 bases, with 5 bases left between them. The CDR3 DNA is TGCGCCAGCAGCCAACAGGGCTCTGGGGCCAACGTCCTGACTTTC. Translating it yields CASSQQGSGANVLTF.

The rearrangement links TRBV21-1 to TRBJ1-5. TRBV21-1 is a documented pseudogene. The CDR3 spans 14 residues. The CDR3 coding sequence is TGTGCCACATTGTCGGGTCAGCCCAATCAGCCCCAGCATTTT. This codes for CATLSGQPNQPQHF.

This chain uses TRBV11-2 with TRBJ1-4, with D tentatively TRBD1 (6 bases). The CDR3 loop spans 14 amino acids. V was clipped by 5 bases and J by 7 bases, with 14 bases between them. Germline loops: CDR1 SGHAT, CDR2 FQNNGV. The DNA of the CDR3 is TGTGCCAGCAGCCGGGGGGGCAGCGGTGAAAAACTGTTTTTT. The encoded protein is CASSRGGSGEKLFF. Complete variable domain (other parts from reference TRBV11-2 and TRBJ1-4): EAGVAQSPRYKIIEKRQSVAFWCNPISGHATLYWYQQILGQGPKLLIQFQNNGVVDDSQLPKDRFSAERLKGVDSTLKIQPAKLEDSAVYLCASSRGGSGEKLFFGSGTQLSVL.

This chain connects TRBV12-5 to TRBJ1-3, with D maybe TRBD1 (6 bases). The CDR3 has 18 amino acids. Trimming stripped 2 bases from V and 0 bases from J, with 17 bases between. Germline V gene lookup returns CDR1 LGHNT and CDR2 FRNRAP. The chain's CDR3 is CASGLPPRGHYSGNTIYF. In DNA form, the CDR3 reads TGTGCTAGTGGTTTGCCCCCGAGGGGACATTACTCTGGAAACACCATATATTTT.

The V and J genes are TRBV7-9 and TRBJ2-1, with a possible D match to TRBD2 (7 bases). The CDR3 has 15 amino acids. Trimming stripped 0 bases from V and 9 bases from J, with 15 bases between. Germline V gene sequence: CDR1 SEHNR, CDR2 FQNEAQ (reference sequence). The CDR3 sequence is CASSLAGGAVGEQFF. The CDR3 region has the DNA TGTGCCAGCAGCTTAGCGGGGGGGGCCGTCGGTGAGCAGTTCTTC.

This chain joins TRBV20-1 and TRBJ1-2, with D unclear. The germline gives CDR1 DFQATT, CDR2 SNEGSKA (reference sequence). Trimming took 6 bases from V and 7 from J, leaving 12 bases between them. CDR3 length: 11 amino acids. The chain's CDR3 is CSAGPGFGYTF. The CDR3 DNA is TGCAGTGCCGGCCCCGGGTTTGGCTACACCTTC.

This clone has just a few counts. The V gene is TRBV6-2 or TRBV6-3, the J gene TRBJ2-3, with TRBD2 identical over 10 bases. CDR1 is MNHEY and CDR2 is SVGEGT in the germline V gene. V trimming: 0 bases; J trimming: 2 bases; junction bases outside the gene matches: 2. This CDR3 spans 16 amino acids. Here the CDR3 DNA reads TGTGCCAGCAGTTACTCGACTAGCGGGCCCACAGATACGCAGTATTTT. Protein sequence: CASSYSTSGPTDTQYF.

The chain employs TRBV28 and TRBJ2-5, with D maybe TRBD1 (6 bases). The CDR3 extends over 15 amino acids. Germline V gene data show CDR1 as MDHEN and CDR2 as SYDVKM. V lost 5 bases to trimming and J lost 3 bases, with 16 bases between them. CDR3: CASSRSDSYKETQYF. The CDR3 coding sequence is TGTGCCAGCAGTCGATCGGACAGTTATAAAGAGACCCAGTACTTC.

The rearrangement links TRBV15 to TRBJ2-5, with no clear D. Per the germline V gene, CDR1 is LNHNV and CDR2 is YYDKDF (reference sequence). The length of the CDR3 is 12 residues. The V end lost 3 bases, the J end lost 8 bases, and 10 bases lay between the germline ends. In DNA form, the CDR3 reads TGTGCCACCAGCAGCGGGTCACGAACCCAGTACTTC. Protein product: CATSSGSRTQYF. Based on the CDR3 plus reference TRBV15 and TRBJ2-5, the full variable domain is DAMVIQNPRYQVTQFGKPVTLSCSQTLNHNVMYWYQQKSSQAPKLLFHYYDKDFNNEADTPDNFQSRRPNTSFCFLDIRSPGLGDTAMYLCATSSGSRTQYFGPGTRLLVL.

This clone was counted only a few times. The chain links TRBV11-3 to TRBJ1-5; D not resolved. The CDR3 sequence is 16 residues long. Germline values: CDR1 SGHNT, CDR2 YENEEA. Trimming took 0 bases from V and 2 from J, leaving 11 bases between them. CDR3 loop: CASSLDQRRRNQPQHF. CDR3 coding DNA: TGTGCCAGCAGCTTAGATCAGCGGAGGCGCAATCAGCCCCAGCATTTT. The whole variable domain, remainder taken from reference TRBV11-3 and TRBJ1-5, is EAGVVQSPRYKIIEKKQPVAFWCNPISGHNTLYWYLQNLGQGPELLIRYENEEAVDDSQLPKDRFSAERLKGVDSTLKIQPAELGDSAVYLCASSLDQRRRNQPQHFGDGTRLSIL.

The chain combines TRBV19 with TRBJ1-6; 10 bases match TRBD1. V gave up 2 bases and J gave up 6 bases; unmatched junction bases: 1. CDR1 and CDR2 (germline): LNHDA, SQIVND (reference sequence). The CDR3 totals 15 residues. CDR3 protein: CASSIRDRGNSPLHF. The CDR3, as DNA: TGTGCCAGTAGTATACGGGACAGGGGTAATTCACCCCTCCACTTT.

This clone was recorded only once. The chain joins TRBV10-3 to TRBJ1-3; a possible D gene is TRBD1 (6 bases). Trimming stripped 6 bases from V and 4 bases from J, with 13 bases between. The CDR3 has 14 residues. Germline V gene lookup returns CDR1 ENHRY and CDR2 SYGVKD. The CDR3 DNA reads as TGTGCCATCAGGCCCAGGGACACCGGAAACACCATATATTTT. The encoded protein is CAIRPRDTGNTIYF.

V usage is TRBV6-5 and J usage is TRBJ2-7; D is uncertain. This CDR3 is built from 15 residues. The V gene's germline CDR1 is MNHEY and CDR2 SVGAGI. V gave up 4 bases and J gave up 2 bases, with 15 bases separating them. CDR3 in amino acids: CASSSLAGWAYEQYF. CDR3 sequence (DNA): TGTGCCAGCAGTTCACTCGCAGGCTGGGCCTACGAGCAGTACTTC.

V is TRBV30 and J is TRBJ1-3, with 9 bases lining up with TRBD1. The V and J ends lost 4 bases and 0 bases, in that order; junction bases with no gene match: 7. The CDR3 has 16 amino acids. CDR1 and CDR2 from the germline V gene are GTSNPN and SVGIG (reference sequence). Written as DNA, the CDR3 is TGTGCCTGGACCGGGGACAGGGTAGTCTCTGGAAACACCATATATTTT. This encodes CAWTGDRVVSGNTIYF.

This rearrangement joins TRBV4-1 to TRBJ1-6; 7 bases are a match to TRBD1. The germline gives CDR1 MGHRA, CDR2 YSYEKL. The CDR3 extends over 15 amino acids. Trimming cost V 0 bases and J 13 bases; bases outside gene matches: 9. Written as DNA, the CDR3 is TGCGCCAGCAGCCAAGATGACACAGGGGAGTTCCCCCTCCACTTT. It yields the protein CASSQDDTGEFPLHF.

The V gene is TRBV2, the J gene TRBJ2-2; tentatively, D is TRBD1 (5 bases). Germline CDR1 and CDR2: SNHLY and FYNNEI. V lost 6 bases and J 4 bases, leaving 9 bases between the germline ends. The CDR3 loop spans 13 amino acids. The CDR3 sequence is CASRADSTGELFF. As DNA, the CDR3 is TGTGCCAGCAGGGCAGACAGCACCGGGGAGCTGTTTTTT.

This rearrangement joins TRBV5-6 to TRBJ1-1; 9 bases are a match to TRBD1. Germline CDR1 is SGHDT and CDR2 is YYEEEE. The CDR3 spans 11 residues. J lost 11 bases, V lost 4 bases, and 3 bases had no gene match. For the CDR3, the DNA is TGTGCCAGCAGCCGGACAGGGGAGGCTTTCTTT. Encoded protein: CASSRTGEAFF.